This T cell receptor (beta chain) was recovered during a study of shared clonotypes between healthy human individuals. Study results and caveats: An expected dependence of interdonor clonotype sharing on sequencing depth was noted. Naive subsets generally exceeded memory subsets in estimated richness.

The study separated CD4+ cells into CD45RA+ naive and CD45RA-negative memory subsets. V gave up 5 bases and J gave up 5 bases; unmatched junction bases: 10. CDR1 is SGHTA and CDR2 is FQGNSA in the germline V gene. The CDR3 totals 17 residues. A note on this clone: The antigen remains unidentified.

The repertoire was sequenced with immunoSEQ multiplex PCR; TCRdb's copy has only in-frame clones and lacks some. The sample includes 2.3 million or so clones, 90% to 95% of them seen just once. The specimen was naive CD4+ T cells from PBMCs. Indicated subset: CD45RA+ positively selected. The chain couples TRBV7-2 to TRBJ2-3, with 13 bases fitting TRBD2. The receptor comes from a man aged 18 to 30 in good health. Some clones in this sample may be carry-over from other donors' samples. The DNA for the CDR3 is TGTGCCAGCAGCCTGGGACTAGCGGGACTAGCTGGAGATACGCAGTATTTT. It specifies CASSLGLAGLAGDTQYF.